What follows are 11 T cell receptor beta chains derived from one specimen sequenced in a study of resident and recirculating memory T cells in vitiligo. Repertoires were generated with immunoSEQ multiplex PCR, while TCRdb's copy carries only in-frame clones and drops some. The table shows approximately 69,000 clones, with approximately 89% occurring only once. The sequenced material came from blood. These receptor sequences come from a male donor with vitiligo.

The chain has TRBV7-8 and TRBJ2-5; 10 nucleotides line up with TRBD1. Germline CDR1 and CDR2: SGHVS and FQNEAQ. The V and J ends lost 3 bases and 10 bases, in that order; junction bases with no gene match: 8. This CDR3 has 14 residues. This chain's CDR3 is CASSFRQGARVQYF. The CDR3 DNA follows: TGTGCCAGCAGCTTCCGACAGGGGGCGCGGGTCCAGTACTTC.

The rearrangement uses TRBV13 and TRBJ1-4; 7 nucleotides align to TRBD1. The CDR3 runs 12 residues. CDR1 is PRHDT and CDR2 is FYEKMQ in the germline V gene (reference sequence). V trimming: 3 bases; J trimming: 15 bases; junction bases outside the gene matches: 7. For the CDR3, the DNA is TGTGCCAGCAGCTTCCAGGGGGGCCAGGTGTTTTTT. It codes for CASSFQGGQVFF.

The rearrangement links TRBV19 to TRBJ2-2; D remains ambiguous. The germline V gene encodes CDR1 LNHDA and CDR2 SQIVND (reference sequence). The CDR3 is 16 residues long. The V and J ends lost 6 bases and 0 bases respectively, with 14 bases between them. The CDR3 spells CASRVQWAANTGELFF. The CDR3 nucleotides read TGTGCCAGTAGGGTCCAGTGGGCAGCGAACACCGGGGAGCTGTTTTTT. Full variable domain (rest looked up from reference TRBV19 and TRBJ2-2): DGGITQSPKYLFRKEGQNVTLSCEQNLNHDAMYWYRQDPGQGLRLIYYSQIVNDFQKGDIAEGYSVSREKKESFPLTVTSAQKNPTAFYLCASRVQWAANTGELFFGEGSRLTVL.

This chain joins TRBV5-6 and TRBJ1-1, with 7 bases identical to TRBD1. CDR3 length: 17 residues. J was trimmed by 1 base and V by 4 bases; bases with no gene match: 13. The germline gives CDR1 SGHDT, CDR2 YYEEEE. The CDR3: CASSRIEGTARNTEAFF. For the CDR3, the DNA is TGTGCCAGCAGCCGAATCGAGGGGACAGCCCGGAACACTGAAGCTTTCTTT.

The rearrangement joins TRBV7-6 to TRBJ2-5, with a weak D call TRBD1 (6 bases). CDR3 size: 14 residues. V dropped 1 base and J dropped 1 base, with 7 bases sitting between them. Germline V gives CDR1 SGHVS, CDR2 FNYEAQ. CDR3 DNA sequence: TGTGCCAGCAGCTTAGGACAGGCCCAAGAGACCCAGTACTTC. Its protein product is CASSLGQAQETQYF.

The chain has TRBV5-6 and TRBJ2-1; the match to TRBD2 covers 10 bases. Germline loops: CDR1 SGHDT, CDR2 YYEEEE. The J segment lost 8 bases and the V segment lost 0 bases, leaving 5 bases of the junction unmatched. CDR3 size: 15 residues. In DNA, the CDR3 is TGTGCCAGCAGCTTGGAAGCGGGGGGGCCGGATGAGCAGTTCTTC. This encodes CASSLEAGGPDEQFF.

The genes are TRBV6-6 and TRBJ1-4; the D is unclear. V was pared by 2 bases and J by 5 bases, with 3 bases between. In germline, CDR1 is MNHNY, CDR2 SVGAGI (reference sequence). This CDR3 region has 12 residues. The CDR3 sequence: CASSYGNEKLFF. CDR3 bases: TGTGCCAGCAGTTACGGCAATGAAAAACTGTTTTTT.

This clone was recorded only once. As DNA, the CDR3 is TGCGCCAGCAACAGAGACGGGAGCGGGGGGGGGAAGACCCAGTACTTC. Encoded protein: CASNRDGSGGGKTQYF. This sequence joins TRBV5-1 and TRBJ2-5; 10 bases agree with TRBD2. V lost 6 bases, J lost 6 bases, and 14 bases stayed unmatched. This CDR3 has 16 residues. Germline assignment: CDR1 SGHRS and CDR2 YFSETQ.

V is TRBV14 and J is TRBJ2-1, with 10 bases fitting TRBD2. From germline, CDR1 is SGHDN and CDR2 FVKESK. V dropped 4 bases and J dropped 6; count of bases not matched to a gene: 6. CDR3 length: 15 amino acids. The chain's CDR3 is CASSPLAGGLNEQFF. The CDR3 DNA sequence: TGTGCCAGCAGCCCCTTAGCGGGGGGCCTCAATGAGCAGTTCTTC.

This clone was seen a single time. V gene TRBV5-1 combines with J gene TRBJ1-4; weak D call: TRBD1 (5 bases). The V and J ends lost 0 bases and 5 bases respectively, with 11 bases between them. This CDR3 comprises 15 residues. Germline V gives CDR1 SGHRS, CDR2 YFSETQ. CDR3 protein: CASSLGRGQNEKLFF. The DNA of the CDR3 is TGCGCCAGCAGCTTGGGGAGGGGCCAGAATGAAAAACTGTTTTTT.

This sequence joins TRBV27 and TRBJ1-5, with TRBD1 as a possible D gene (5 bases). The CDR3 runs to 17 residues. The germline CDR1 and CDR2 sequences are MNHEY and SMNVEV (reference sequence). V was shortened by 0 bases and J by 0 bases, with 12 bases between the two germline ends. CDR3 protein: CASSLSPGDFSNQPQHF. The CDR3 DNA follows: TGTGCCAGCAGTTTATCCCCGGGGGACTTTAGCAATCAGCCCCAGCATTTT.